These 25 T cell receptor beta chains came from one sample sequenced in a study of blood T cells in healthy people across ages. Primers used in a second PCR of about 7 to 12 cycles were a sample-barcoded 5' primer and a J-beta primer mix. TCRdb fed the 5' RACE reads into MiXCR, producing one record per CDR3 protein. The data show over a million distinct CDR3 sequences, with 40% to 55% seen just once and around 18% held by the top ten. The sequenced sample was blood. The receptors here all came from a woman aged 60-75 years in good health.

The chain combines TRBV27 with TRBJ2-5; TRBD2 might be the D (10 bases). Near its end, the DNA agrees better with TRBJ2-7, so the J call may be wrong. Germline V gene data show CDR1 as MNHEY and CDR2 as SMNVEV (reference sequence). The CDR3 consists of 16 residues. The CDR3 region is CASRLAGQGIWAEQYF. DNA for the CDR3: TGTGCCAGCAGACTAGCGGGACAGGGAATTTGGGCCGAGCAGTACTTC.

A word on this clonotype: Mismatch with germline at one junction end may stem from a read error. The chain links TRBV3-1 to TRBJ2-3; D perhaps matches TRBD2 (5 bases). Germline V gene sequence: CDR1 LGHDT, CDR2 YNNKEL (reference sequence). This CDR3 has 16 amino acids. The CDR3 bases are TGTGCCGGCAGCCGAGAGGGCGGAACTAGCACAGATACGCAGTATTTT. Amino acid sequence: CAGSREGGTSTDTQYF.

This chain joins TRBV7-2 and TRBJ2-7; a weak D match, TRBD2 (6 bases). V was clipped by 2 bases and J by 6 bases, with 11 bases between them. Per germline, CDR1 SGHTA and CDR2 FQGNSA. This CDR3 has 13 amino acids. The CDR3 loop reads CASSLNFGSEQYF. For the CDR3, the DNA is TGTGCCAGCAGCTTAAATTTCGGGAGCGAGCAGTACTTC.

The sample holds one count of this clonotype. The missing conserved phenylalanine or tryptophan at the end of this CDR3 makes a read error likely. J is TRBJ2-1 and V is TRBV19, with 10 bases lining up with TRBD1. The V and J ends lost 4 bases and 3 bases, in that order; junction bases with no gene match: 6. CDR3 length: 16 amino acids. Germline V gene lookup returns CDR1 LNHDA and CDR2 SQIVND (reference sequence). The CDR3 loop reads CASSTKRDRGYNEQFV. As DNA, the CDR3 is TGTGCCAGTAGTACCAAAAGGGACAGGGGCTACAATGAGCAGTTCGTC.

CDR3 DNA: TGCGCCAGCAGCTTGGGTCCGGACCAAGAGACCCAGTACTTC. Translated, it gives CASSLGPDQETQYF. The rearrangement joins TRBV5-1 to TRBJ2-5; D gene uncertain. The germline CDR1 and CDR2 sequences are SGHRS and YFSETQ. CDR3 length equals 14 residues. Trimming took off 0 bases at V and 0 bases at J, with 6 bases between the two ends.

The chain uses TRBV20-1 and TRBJ2-7, with 14 nucleotides matching TRBD2. This CDR3 contains 16 residues. V was pared by 6 bases and J by 7 bases, with 14 bases of the junction left unmatched. Germline loops: CDR1 DFQATT, CDR2 SNEGSKA (reference sequence). The CDR3: CSASRLAGGVSDEQYF. Written as DNA, the CDR3 is TGCAGTGCCTCCAGACTAGCGGGAGGGGTTAGCGATGAGCAGTACTTC.

This clonotype was observed a handful of times. This rearrangement joins TRBV2 to TRBJ1-6, with D hard to call. Germline V gene sequence: CDR1 SNHLY, CDR2 FYNNEI. V dropped 1 base and J dropped 8 bases, with 12 bases sitting between them. The CDR3 is made up of 15 amino acids. The CDR3 here is CASSEVKAVDSPLHF. In nucleotides, the CDR3 is TGTGCCAGCAGTGAAGTGAAGGCAGTTGATTCACCCCTCCACTTT.

This clonotype occurred many times. The chain recombines TRBV13 with TRBJ2-5; D call uncertain. Trimming cost V 1 base and J 3 bases, with 6 bases left between them. CDR1 and CDR2 from the germline V gene are PRHDT and FYEKMQ (reference sequence). CDR3 size: 13 residues. CDR3 sequence reads: CASSLVQKETQYF. The CDR3 nucleotides are TGTGCCAGCAGCTTAGTACAGAAAGAGACCCAGTACTTC.

This sequence joins TRBV7-2 and TRBJ2-1; no definite D call. Trimming removed 4 bases from V and 11 bases from J, with 12 bases in between. The CDR3 totals 12 residues. The germline gives CDR1 SGHTA, CDR2 FQGNSA. CDR3: CASSSLYTKQFF. The CDR3 nucleotides read TGTGCCAGCAGCTCGCTTTACACTAAGCAGTTCTTC.

The gene calls are TRBV28 and TRBJ2-1, with 7 bases matching TRBD1. V was pared by 5 bases and J by 4 bases, with 2 bases of the junction left unmatched. The CDR3 is made up of 13 amino acids. Germline values: CDR1 MDHEN, CDR2 SYDVKM. The CDR3 nucleotides read TGTGCCAGCAGTGAACAGGGGTACAATGAGCAGTTCTTC. It is translated as CASSEQGYNEQFF.

V gene TRBV29-1 combines with J gene TRBJ2-3; either TRBD1 or TRBD2 may supply D (5 bases each). The V gene lost 4 bases and the J gene lost 11 bases, with 19 bases spanning the gap. The CDR3 totals 13 residues. CDR1 and CDR2 (germline): SQVTM, ANQGSEA. The CDR3 DNA reads TGCAGCGTTGCTGGGGACGTGGACAATGAGCAGTATTTT. It encodes CSVAGDVDNEQYF.

This chain joins TRBV7-2 and TRBJ2-7, with 7 bases fitting TRBD1. Germline CDR1 SGHTA, CDR2 FQGNSA. J gave up 6 bases and V 0 bases, and 5 bases lay outside the gene matches. There are 14 residues in the CDR3. DNA of the CDR3: TGTGCCAGCAGCTTAGCGACAGGGTTGGCCGAGCAGTACTTC. Amino acid sequence: CASSLATGLAEQYF. Based on the CDR3 plus reference TRBV7-2 and TRBJ2-7, the full variable domain is GAGVSQSPSNKVTEKGKDVELRCDPISGHTALYWYRQSLGQGLEFLIYFQGNSAPDKSGLPSDRFSAERTGGSVSTLTIQRTQQEDSAVYLCASSLATGLAEQYFGPGTRLTVT.

The chain links TRBV7-6 to TRBJ2-1, with 7 positions matching TRBD1. CDR1 SGHVS and CDR2 FNYEAQ come from the germline V gene. Trimming at V came to 2 bases and at J to 10 bases, leaving 14 bases not matched to a gene. This CDR3 comprises 16 residues. CDR3 sequence: CASSLSSETGTYEQFF. The CDR3 DNA sequence: TGTGCCAGCAGCTTATCATCGGAGACAGGGACCTACGAGCAGTTCTTC.

V gene TRBV7-6 combines with J gene TRBJ2-7, with D perhaps matching TRBD2 (6 bases). CDR1 is SGHVS and CDR2 is FNYEAQ in the germline V gene. Trimming removed 5 bases at V and 3 bases at J, with 23 bases between. The CDR3 has 17 residues. The CDR3 protein is CASSARTAPGENYEQYF. CDR3 bases: TGTGCCAGCAGCGCCCGTACAGCTCCGGGAGAAAACTACGAGCAGTACTTC.

The chain couples TRBV6-2 or TRBV6-3 to TRBJ2-1, with 10 positions matching TRBD1. After removal of 7 bases from V and 8 bases from J, the junction contained 8 bases not matched to a gene. Germline V gene sequence: CDR1 MNHEY, CDR2 SVGEGT. The CDR3 is 14 amino acids. The CDR3 region has the DNA TGTGCCAGCACCAAGCGGACAGGGGGAGATGAGCAGTTCTTC. It yields the protein CASTKRTGGDEQFF.

There are a few counts of this clonotype. At one boundary the junction diverges from the germline segment, which might be a read error. The gene calls are TRBV27 and TRBJ1-4, with D perhaps matching TRBD1 (6 bases). This CDR3 has 14 residues. Germline V gene data show CDR1 as MNHEY and CDR2 as SMNVEV (reference sequence). This CDR3 reads CASSLGTTSEKLFF. As DNA, the CDR3 is TGTGCCAGCAGTTTAGGGACAACTAGTGAAAAACTGTTTTTT.

This clonotype was detected a few times. The rearrangement uses TRBV3-1 and TRBJ2-5; 13 bases match TRBD2. V shed 4 bases, J shed 4 bases, and the junction held 12 bases outside the gene matches. This CDR3 is 18 amino acids long. Germline CDR1 LGHDT, CDR2 YNNKEL (reference sequence). The CDR3 here is CASSLPSKLAGGLETQYF. The CDR3, as DNA: TGTGCCAGCAGCCTCCCATCCAAACTAGCGGGAGGGCTAGAGACCCAGTACTTC.

The chain links TRBV29-1 to TRBJ2-1, with TRBD2 identical over 9 bases. The CDR3 totals 14 residues. The trim removed 2 bases at V and 7 bases at J, leaving 6 bases unmatched. CDR1 is SQVTM, CDR2 ANQGSEA, per germline. CDR3: CSVEPGTSINEQFF. Written as DNA, the CDR3 is TGCAGCGTTGAACCAGGGACTAGCATAAATGAGCAGTTCTTC.

This clonotype was counted once. The gene calls are TRBV13 and TRBJ2-7; 10 bases are shared with TRBD2. Germline-derived CDR1 and CDR2 are PRHDT and FYEKMQ (reference sequence). The ends lost 5 bases at V and 5 bases at J; junction bases unmatched: 6. This CDR3 is built from 14 residues. Written as DNA, the CDR3 is TGTGCCAGCAGCCTAAGCGGGAGGGCCGACGAGCAGTACTTC. Its translation: CASSLSGRADEQYF.

The chain recombines TRBV27 with TRBJ2-1; weak D call: TRBD2 (6 bases). V dropped 6 bases and J dropped 0 bases, with 18 bases sitting between them. Germline V gene lookup returns CDR1 MNHEY and CDR2 SMNVEV (reference sequence). This CDR3 comprises 17 residues. The CDR3 DNA sequence: TGTGCCAGCAGCCTTATGGCTGCGGGGAGCTCCTACAATGAGCAGTTCTTC. This codes for CASSLMAAGSSYNEQFF.

This chain joins TRBV12-3 or TRBV12-4 and TRBJ2-5, with 11 nucleotides matching TRBD2. V shed 3 bases, J shed 5 bases, and the junction held 5 bases outside the gene matches. The CDR3 sequence is 15 residues long. The chain's CDR3 is CASSLGLAAPETQYF. In DNA form, the CDR3 reads TGTGCCAGCAGTTTGGGACTAGCGGCGCCCGAGACCCAGTACTTC.

This clonotype appeared a few times. The chain is built from TRBV29-1 and TRBJ2-6; no firm D call. CDR3 size: 15 residues. Trimming removed 4 bases at V and 4 bases at J, with 14 bases between. In germline, CDR1 is SQVTM, CDR2 ANQGSEA. DNA of the CDR3: TGCAGCGTTGCGGTAGGGCGGTCCGGGGCCAACGTCCTGACTTTC. This sequence encodes CSVAVGRSGANVLTF. Looking up the rest from reference TRBV29-1 and TRBJ2-6 gives the full variable domain: SAVISQKPSRDICQRGTSLTIQCQVDSQVTMMFWYRQQPGQSLTLIATANQGSEATYESGFVIDKFPISRPNLTFSTLTVSNMSPEDSSIYLCSVAVGRSGANVLTFGAGSRLTVL.

The chain combines TRBV20-1 with TRBJ2-1; weak D call: TRBD2 (5 bases). CDR1 is DFQATT, CDR2 SNEGSKA, per germline (reference sequence). The germline V and J ends were trimmed by 2 bases and 10 bases, with 9 bases remaining between them. This CDR3 is built from 11 residues. The CDR3, as DNA: TGCAGTGCTAGAATGGCTAGCGAGCAGTTCTTC. This sequence encodes CSARMASEQFF.

In the case of this clonotype: The limits of the CDR3 on the DNA are not certain, so only TCRdb's listed CDR3 is given. The chain uses TRBV11-1 and TRBJ1-2. Termini included, the CDR3 measures 24 amino acids. Germline V gives CDR1 SGHAT, CDR2 FQDESV (reference sequence). The CDR3 spells CASSLIGVSSYNEQFFGPNYGYTF.

This clonotype appeared a single time. This rearrangement joins TRBV2 to TRBJ2-3; no firm D call. There are 10 residues in the CDR3. Between the trimmed V and J ends, which lost 7 bases and 6 bases, there was a span of 5 bases. Germline V lookup: CDR1 SNHLY, CDR2 FYNNEI. CDR3 in amino acids: CASITDTQYF. Here the CDR3 DNA reads TGTGCCAGCATCACTGATACGCAGTATTTT.